This T cell receptor beta chain was sequenced in a study of shared T cell receptors in the human thymus. TCRdb keeps only in-frame clones here, not all; method: immunoSEQ multiplex PCR. The table records hundreds of thousands of clones, around 87% of them present only once. This CDR3 spans 16 amino acids. Trimming took 3 bases from V and 8 from J; bases not matched to a gene: 10. Germline lookup yields CDR1 SEHNR and CDR2 FQNEAQ (reference sequence). These data are also associated with another study on human thymus T cells. That source reports: Related research found strongly overlapping thymic repertoires in unrelated individuals.

This TCR derives from a boy under two years old with a congenital heart defect. This rearrangement joins TRBV7-9 to TRBJ1-6, with 7 bases matching TRBD1. Sequenced material: thymocytes. CDR3 DNA sequence: TGTGCCAGCAGCTTTGTTGGGACAGTGGCAGATTCACCCCTCCACTTT. Translation gives CASSFVGTVADSPLHF. The full variable domain, completed using reference TRBV7-9 and TRBJ1-6, is DTGVSQNPRHKITKRGQNVTFRCDPISEHNRLYWYRQTLGQGPEFLTYFQNEAQLEKSRLLSDRFSAERPKGSFSTLEIQRTEQGDSAMYLCASSFVGTVADSPLHFGNGTRLTVT.